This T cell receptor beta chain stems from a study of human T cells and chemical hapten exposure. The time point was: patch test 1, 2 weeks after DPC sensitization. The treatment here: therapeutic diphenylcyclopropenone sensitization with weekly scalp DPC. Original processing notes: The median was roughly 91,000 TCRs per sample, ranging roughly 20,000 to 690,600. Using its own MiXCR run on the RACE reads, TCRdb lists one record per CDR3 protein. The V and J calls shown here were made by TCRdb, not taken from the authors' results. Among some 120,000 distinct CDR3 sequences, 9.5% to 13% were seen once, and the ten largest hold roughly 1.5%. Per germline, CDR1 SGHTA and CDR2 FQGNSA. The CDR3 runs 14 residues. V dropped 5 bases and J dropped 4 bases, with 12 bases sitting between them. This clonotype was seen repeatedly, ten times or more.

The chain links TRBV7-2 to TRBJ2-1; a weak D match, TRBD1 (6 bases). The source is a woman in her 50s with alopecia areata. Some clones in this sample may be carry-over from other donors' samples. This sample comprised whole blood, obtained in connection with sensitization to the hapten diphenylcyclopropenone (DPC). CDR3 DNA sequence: TGTGCCAGCAGCCCCCGGACAGTTTACAATGAGCAGTTCTTC. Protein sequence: CASSPRTVYNEQFF.